This paragraph reports one TCR beta chain. This clonotype was seen more than once but under ten times. It lacks a known antigen. No much larger clone is present one base from it, and per-base qualities are unavailable. This entry belongs to a study of blood T cells in healthy people across ages (dated by TCRdb to 2015 to 2017). In terms of the full investigation: In model experiments, template switching captured roughly one uniquely barcoded TCR beta cDNA molecule for every two T cells. To track age-related changes in TCR beta repertoire diversity, the study relied on deep sequencing normalized with unique cDNA molecular identifiers. Four age groups were formed from the donors: young (average approximately 17 years), middle-aged (around 39), aged (over 55) and long-lived (more than 75). To avoid experimental bias, donors of different ages were spread randomly across the sequencing lanes. Using the same blood draw, the study looked at two additional independent replicas of 1 million unique cDNA reads for two donors, one aged 18 to 30 and the other aged 80 or older.

Here is what the overall study found, with its caveats: Compared with the aged group, more naive CD4+ T cells, fewer expanded clones and increased TCR diversity were shown by the long-lived group, suggesting age selection. Since profiling was done on bulk unsorted PBMCs, naive and antigen-experienced compartments could not be conclusively compared. The CMV infection status of donors was not known, potentially confounding age-related changes in expanded clonotypes. Total diversity estimates from one million sequenced T cells were considered lower bounds and underestimates. As age increased, observed TCR beta diversity per million T cells dropped in a roughly linear way, and a significant reduction was already evident by age about 36. There was a strong correlation between observed TCR beta diversity and the percentage of naive T cells measured by flow cytometry.

Library generation was performed with 5' RACE. Sequencing was performed on an Illumina HiSeq 2500. A second PCR of roughly 6 to 11 cycles was run with a J-beta primer mix and a sample-barcoded 5' primer. A template-switch 5' adaptor carrying 12 random nucleotides introduced a unique molecular identifier onto each TCR beta cDNA molecule. At least 2.5 million CDR3-containing paired-end reads were obtained from each sample. All of the RNA was converted into first-strand cDNA using the Mint cDNA synthesis kit, with a TRBC-specific oligonucleotide serving as the primer. All cDNA was treated with uracil-DNA glycosylase and then went through a first 18-cycle PCR with the universal primers M1SS and BC2_uni_R. The authors' analysis ran thus. Each sample was normalized by randomly selecting 1 million high-quality reads, each carrying a distinct molecular identifier. Instead of being binned into consensus sequences, reads with shared molecular identifiers were discarded. MiTCR, run with a Q25 quality threshold and the strictest error-elimination algorithm, handled CDR3 identification, clonotype clustering and error correction. A nonparametric unseen species model using Euler transformation provided a lower-bound estimate of total TCR beta diversity. The public reads were reprocessed in TCRdb via fastp at Q25 and MiXCR, keeping in-frame beta chains. Each record represents a unique CDR3 protein, reported with the most common genes and DNA among its rows. The V and J calls were determined by TCRdb, not by the authors. The sample data list 650,000 to 1,000,000 distinct CDR3 sequences, and about 42% of these were observed just once. Of the sample, over 15% is held by the ten largest clones.

Donors were 39 systemically healthy Caucasian individuals from Russia aged 6 to 90 years. Around 10 milliliters of peripheral blood were drawn from each donor into EDTA-treated Vacutainer tubes. Ficoll-Paque density-gradient centrifugation was used to isolate PBMCs, with at least 6.5 million per sample. Trizol reagent was used to extract total RNA from the PBMCs, yielding at least 6 micrograms per sample. For every donor, flow cytometry on a PBMC aliquot measured the percentage of naive CD45RAhigh/CD27high T cells. The specimen sequenced was blood. The TCR originated in an older man in good health.

CDR3 region: CASSISGSSYEQYF. The DNA is as follows: TGTGCCAGCAGCATTAGCGGTTCCTCCTACGAGCAGTACTTC. The V and J segments used are TRBV9 and TRBJ2-7, with TRBD2 tentatively as D gene (6 bases match). CDR1 and CDR2 are drawn from the germline V gene: SGDLS, YYNGEE. The CDR3, cysteine through phenylalanine, is 14 amino acids long. Of all the DNA, just the CDR3 is kept, 42 bases in frame from base 1. The V and J ends are trimmed by 4 bases and 0 bases, leaving 11 bases between them.